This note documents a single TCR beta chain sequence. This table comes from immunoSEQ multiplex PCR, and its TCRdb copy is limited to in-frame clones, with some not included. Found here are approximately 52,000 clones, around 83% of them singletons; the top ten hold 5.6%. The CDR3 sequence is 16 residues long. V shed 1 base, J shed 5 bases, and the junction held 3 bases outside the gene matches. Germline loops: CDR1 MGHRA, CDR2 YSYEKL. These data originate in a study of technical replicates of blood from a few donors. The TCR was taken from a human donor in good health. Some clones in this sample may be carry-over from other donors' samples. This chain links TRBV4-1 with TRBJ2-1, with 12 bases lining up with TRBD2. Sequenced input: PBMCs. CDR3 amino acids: CASSQVRTSGDNEQFF. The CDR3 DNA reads TGCGCCAGCAGCCAAGTTAGGACTAGCGGGGACAATGAGCAGTTCTTC.